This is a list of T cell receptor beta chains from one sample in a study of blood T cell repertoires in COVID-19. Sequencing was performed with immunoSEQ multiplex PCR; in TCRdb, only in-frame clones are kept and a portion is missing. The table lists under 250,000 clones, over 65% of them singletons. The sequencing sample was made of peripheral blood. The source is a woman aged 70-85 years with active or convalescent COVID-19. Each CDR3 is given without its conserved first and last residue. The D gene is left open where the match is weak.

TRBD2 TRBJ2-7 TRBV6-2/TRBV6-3 ASSTGTSYYYEQY
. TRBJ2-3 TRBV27 ASNLYGVTDTQY
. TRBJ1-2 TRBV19 ASSMGPGDYGYT
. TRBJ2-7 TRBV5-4 ASSGGIGSYEQY
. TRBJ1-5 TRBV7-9 ASSPGRESNQPQH
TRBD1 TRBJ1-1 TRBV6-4 ASSEHTTGPTEAF
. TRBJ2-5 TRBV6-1 ASSDAQGTQY
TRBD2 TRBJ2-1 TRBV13 ASSADRLAGNEQF
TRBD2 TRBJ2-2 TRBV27 ASSFGGASTGELF
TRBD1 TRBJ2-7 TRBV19 ASSPGTGLVEQY
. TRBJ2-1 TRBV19 ASSLDMSSYNEQF
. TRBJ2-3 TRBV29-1 SVAWTNTDTQY
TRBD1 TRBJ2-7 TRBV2 ASQRSGQGSYEQY
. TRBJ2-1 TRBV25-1 ASSGPYNEQF
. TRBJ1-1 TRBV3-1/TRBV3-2 ASSHMTDTEAF
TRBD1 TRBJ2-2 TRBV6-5 AIQGAPNGELF
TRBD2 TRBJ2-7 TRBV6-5 ASRRGTSVSYEQY
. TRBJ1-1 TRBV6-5 ASSYSWGGVTEAF
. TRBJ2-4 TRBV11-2 ASSLDRRGKNIQY
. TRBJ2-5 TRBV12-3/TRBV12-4 ASSSGETQY
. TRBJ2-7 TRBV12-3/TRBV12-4 ASSPPRDYEQY
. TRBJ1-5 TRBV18 ASSPYGRGNSNQPQH
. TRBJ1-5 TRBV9 ASSVEQGDQPQH
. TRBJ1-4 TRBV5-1 ASSLQSGNEKLF